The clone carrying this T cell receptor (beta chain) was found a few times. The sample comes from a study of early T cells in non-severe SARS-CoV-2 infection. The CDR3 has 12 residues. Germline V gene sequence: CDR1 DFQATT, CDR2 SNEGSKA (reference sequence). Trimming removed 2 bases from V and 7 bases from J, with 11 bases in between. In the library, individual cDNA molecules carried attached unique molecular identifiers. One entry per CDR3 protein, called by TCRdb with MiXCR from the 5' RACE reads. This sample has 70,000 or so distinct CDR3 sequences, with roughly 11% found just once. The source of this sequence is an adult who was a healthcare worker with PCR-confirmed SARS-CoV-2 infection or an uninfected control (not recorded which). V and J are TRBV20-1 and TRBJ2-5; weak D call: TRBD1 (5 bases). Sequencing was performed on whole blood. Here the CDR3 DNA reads TGCAGTGCTAGACAGGGTCCGAGGACCCAGTACTTC. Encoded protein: CSARQGPRTQYF.